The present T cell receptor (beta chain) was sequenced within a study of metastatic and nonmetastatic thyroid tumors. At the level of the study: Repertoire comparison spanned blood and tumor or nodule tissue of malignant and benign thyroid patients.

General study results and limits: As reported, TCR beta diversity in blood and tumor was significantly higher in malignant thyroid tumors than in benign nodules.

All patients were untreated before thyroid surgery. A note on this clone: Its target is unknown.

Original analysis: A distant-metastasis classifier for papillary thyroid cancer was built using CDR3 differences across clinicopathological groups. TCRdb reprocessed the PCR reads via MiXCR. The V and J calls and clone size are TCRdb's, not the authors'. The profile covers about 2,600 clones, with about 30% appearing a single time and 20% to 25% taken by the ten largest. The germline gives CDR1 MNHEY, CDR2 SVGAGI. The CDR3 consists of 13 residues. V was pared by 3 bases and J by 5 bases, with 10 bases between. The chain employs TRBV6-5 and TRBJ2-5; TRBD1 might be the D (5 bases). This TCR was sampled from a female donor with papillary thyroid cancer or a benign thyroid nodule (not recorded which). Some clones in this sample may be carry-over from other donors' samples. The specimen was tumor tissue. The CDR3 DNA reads TGTGCCAGCAGTTATTTAGGGGCGGAGACCCAGTACTTC. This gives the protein CASSYLGAETQYF.